One sample yielded the 27 T cell receptor beta chains listed below, sequenced in a study of graft-versus-host responses after intestinal transplantation. Method: immunoSEQ multiplex PCR; TCRdb's copy keeps in-frame clones and lacks some. This sample has roughly 3,900 clones; around 85% occur once, and the top ten carry around 5%. Intraepithelial and lamina propria lymphocytes were released after the graft tissue was processed. The material was ileum tissue, obtained more than 650 days after intestinal transplant. All receptors derive from a human patient who received an intestinal transplant, so some T cells may come from the graft donor.

The gene calls are TRBV12-2 and TRBJ2-6. TRBV12-2 is a pseudogene segment. The CDR3 runs 18 residues. In DNA, the CDR3 is TGTGCAAGTCGCCGAAACATGACCACACAAAGTCGGGCCAACGTCCTGACTTTC. Its translation: CASRRNMTTQSRANVLTF.

This chain joins TRBV11-3 and TRBJ2-2; D not certain. V lost 3 bases and J lost 7, with 12 bases in between. Germline CDR1 and CDR2: SGHNT and YENEEA. This CDR3 has 14 amino acids. The CDR3 DNA follows: TGTGCCAGCAGCTTGAAGGGCCTCAACGGGGAGCTGTTTTTT. Translating it yields CASSLKGLNGELFF.

The rearrangement joins TRBV6-1 to TRBJ2-1; no reliable D call. The CDR3 runs to 15 residues. Germline CDR1 reads MNHNS; CDR2 reads SASEGT. Trimming left V 9 bases short and J 5 bases short, with 20 bases between. The CDR3 nucleotides read TGTGCCAGTCGCGTAGCCGGACCCGGCCACAATGAGCAGTTCTTC. Protein: CASRVAGPGHNEQFF.

This clone was seen only a few times. Written as DNA, the CDR3 is TGTGCCACTAGACAGGGCCTCTCTGGAAACACCATATATTTT. The encoded protein is CATRQGLSGNTIYF. The genes are TRBV7-9 and TRBJ1-3; TRBD1 agrees at 7 bases. The CDR3 has 14 residues. V was pared by 10 bases and J by 0 bases, with 6 bases of the junction left unmatched. CDR1 and CDR2 from the germline V gene are SEHNR and FQNEAQ (reference sequence).

The chain has TRBV7-2 and TRBJ2-2; D is unresolved. Germline-derived CDR1 and CDR2 are SGHTA and FQGNSA. Trimming took 5 bases from V and 0 from J, leaving 10 bases between them. The CDR3 extends over 15 amino acids. CDR3 region: CASSRGIANTGELFF. The CDR3 region has the DNA TGTGCCAGCAGCCGTGGAATAGCGAACACCGGGGAGCTGTTTTTT.

This clone was picked up a small number of times. V usage is TRBV6-1 and J usage is TRBJ2-3; D perhaps matches TRBD1 (6 bases). Trimming pared 2 bases from V and 6 bases from J, leaving 18 bases between. CDR1 and CDR2 from the germline V gene are MNHNS and SASEGT. This CDR3 is 16 amino acids long. CDR3 amino acids: CASSERGGSSGDTQYF. The CDR3 DNA reads TGTGCCAGCAGTGAAAGAGGGGGATCCTCGGGCGATACGCAGTATTTT.

The rearrangement links TRBV9 to TRBJ1-3; D ambiguous. The CDR3 runs to 15 residues. Germline V lookup: CDR1 SGDLS, CDR2 YYNGEE. The V end was cut by 0 bases, the J end by 2 bases, with 9 bases between. CDR3 bases: TGTGCCAGCAGCGTAGGACGTGGGCCTGGAAACACCATATATTTT. Encoded protein: CASSVGRGPGNTIYF.

The count of this clone is one. Within the sample, other DNA sequences also encode this same CDR3. The chain has TRBV11-3 and TRBJ1-6, with 9 bases lining up with TRBD1. CDR3 length equals 15 residues. Germline loops: CDR1 SGHNT, CDR2 YENEEA. Unmatched junction bases numbered 5, after V lost 4 bases and J lost 7 bases. DNA of the CDR3: TGTGCCAGCAGCTCCTCGGGGACAGGGAATTCACCCCTCCACTTT. Translation gives CASSSSGTGNSPLHF.

The chain uses TRBV9 and TRBJ2-1; weak D call: TRBD1 (5 bases). This CDR3 contains 12 residues. Germline V gene lookup returns CDR1 SGDLS and CDR2 YYNGEE. V was trimmed by 6 bases and J by 8 bases, leaving 12 bases between them. CDR3 region: CASNPGRDEQFF. CDR3 in DNA: TGTGCCAGCAACCCCGGCAGGGATGAGCAGTTCTTC.

The chain is built from TRBV18 and TRBJ1-5, with 7 bases aligning to TRBD1. The CDR3 sequence is 18 residues long. V lost 1 base, J lost 7 bases, and 16 bases stayed unmatched. CDR1 and CDR2 from the germline V gene are KGHSH and LQKENI. The CDR3 here is CASSPQGASPTQRQPQHF. The CDR3, as DNA: TGTGCCAGCTCACCACAGGGGGCATCCCCCACACAGCGGCAGCCCCAGCATTTT. The full variable domain, rest sourced from reference TRBV18 and TRBJ1-5, is NAGVMQNPRHLVRRRGQEARLRCSPMKGHSHVYWYRQLPEEGLKFMVYLQKENIIDESGMPKERFSAEFPKEGPSILRIQQVVRGDSAAYFCASSPQGASPTQRQPQHFGDGTRLSIL.

This rearrangement joins TRBV6-6 to TRBJ2-1; D is ambiguous. The ends were cut back, 2 bases at V and 12 bases at J, with 8 bases in the middle. This CDR3 spans 11 amino acids. Germline V gene sequence: CDR1 MNHNY, CDR2 SVGAGI (reference sequence). CDR3 bases: TGTGCCAGCAGTTACCTCGGTGGGCAGTTCTTC. It encodes CASSYLGGQFF.

This sequence joins TRBV11-2 and TRBJ2-3; D might be TRBD2 (7 bases). The CDR3 runs to 15 residues. The V end was cut by 1 base, the J end by 4 bases, with 12 bases between. CDR1 is SGHAT, CDR2 FQNNGV, per germline. DNA of the CDR3: TGTGCCAGCAGCTTAGGAGGGGGGGGTGCAGATACGCAGTATTTT. Translated: CASSLGGGGADTQYF.

As regards this clone: Its ends do not fully match the called genes, so a read error is possible. The chain couples TRBV9 to TRBJ2-1; D gene uncertain. The CDR3 covers 13 residues. Per the germline V gene, CDR1 is SGDLS and CDR2 is YYNGEE. The DNA for the CDR3 is TGTGCCAGTACCGGACCTCCTTACAATGGGCAGTTCTTC. Its translation: CASTGPPYNGQFF.

This clone showed up just once. V and J are TRBV4-1 and TRBJ1-5; D is unclear. V lost 3 bases, J lost 0 bases, and 9 bases lay in between. Per germline, CDR1 MGHRA and CDR2 YSYEKL. This CDR3 is 15 amino acids long. CDR3 residues: CASSQEGLSNQPQHF. The CDR3 coding sequence is TGCGCCAGCAGCCAGGAGGGTCTTAGCAATCAGCCCCAGCATTTT.

V gene TRBV28 combines with J gene TRBJ1-1; D is ambiguous. Trimming left V 3 bases short and J 0 bases short, with 8 bases between. The CDR3 has 14 amino acids. Germline lookup yields CDR1 MDHEN and CDR2 SYDVKM. CDR3 DNA sequence: TGTGCCAGCAGTTTGTCAGCGATGAACACTGAAGCTTTCTTT. It is translated as CASSLSAMNTEAFF. The full variable domain, rest sourced from reference TRBV28 and TRBJ1-1, is DVKVTQSSRYLVKRTGEKVFLECVQDMDHENMFWYRQDPGLGLRLIYFSYDVKMKEKGDIPEGYSVSREKKERFSLILESASTNQTSMYLCASSLSAMNTEAFFGQGTRLTVV.

CDR3 residues: CASGQGLNTEAFF. The CDR3 bases are TGTGCCAGCGGACAGGGTCTGAACACTGAAGCTTTCTTT. The chain combines TRBV6-5 with TRBJ1-1; 8 bases fit TRBD1. Germline values: CDR1 MNHEY, CDR2 SVGAGI. The CDR3 totals 13 residues. The V and J ends lost 8 bases and 0 bases, in that order; junction bases with no gene match: 2.

The gene calls are TRBV13 and TRBJ1-1, with D perhaps TRBD1 (5 bases). Germline CDR1 reads PRHDT; CDR2 reads FYEKMQ (reference sequence). The V and J ends lost 3 bases and 2 bases respectively, with 19 bases between them. There are 17 residues in the CDR3. The DNA of the CDR3 is TGTGCCAGCAGCTTCGGGGCGGGAAGCCGACTAAACACTGAAGCTTTCTTT. As protein: CASSFGAGSRLNTEAFF.

The table lists this clone with a count of one. At one boundary the junction diverges from the germline segment, which might be a read error. The chain employs TRBV4-1 and TRBJ1-6; D is ambiguous. CDR3 length: 12 amino acids. Looked up from germline, CDR1 is MGHRA and CDR2 is YSYEKL. The CDR3 DNA reads TGCGCCAGCAGCCAACGTTATTCACCCCTCTACTTT. Protein sequence: CASSQRYSPLYF.

This rearrangement joins TRBV2 to TRBJ1-4; 9 bases agree with TRBD1. The CDR3 length is 14 residues. V was clipped by 7 bases and J by 8 bases; unmatched bases: 8. Germline V lookup: CDR1 SNHLY, CDR2 FYNNEI. CDR3 nucleotides: TGTGCCAGCACCCTGGACAGGGGAGACGAAAAACTGTTTTTT. It codes for CASTLDRGDEKLFF.

This sequence joins TRBV11-2 and TRBJ2-5; TRBD2 matches at 10 bases. V gave up 4 bases and J gave up 1 base; unmatched junction bases: 3. Per the germline V gene, CDR1 is SGHAT and CDR2 is FQNNGV. This CDR3 has 15 residues. CDR3 amino acids: CASSSIAGGQETQYF. The CDR3 DNA sequence: TGTGCCAGCAGCTCCATAGCGGGGGGCCAAGAGACCCAGTACTTC.

The sample holds a few counts of this clone. This chain connects TRBV6-5 to TRBJ1-1; TRBD1 matches at 8 bases. V lost 6 bases and J lost 6; bases outside the gene matches: 9. Germline-derived CDR1 and CDR2 are MNHEY and SVGAGI. This CDR3 contains 14 residues. CDR3 in amino acids: CASSSPRGPAEAFF. The CDR3 nucleotides are TGTGCCAGCAGCTCTCCCAGGGGGCCCGCTGAAGCTTTCTTT.

The chain recombines TRBV2 with TRBJ1-4, with unresolved D. V lost 3 bases and J lost 3, with 8 bases in between. The germline gives CDR1 SNHLY, CDR2 FYNNEI. This CDR3 has 14 residues. This CDR3 reads CASSEPGANEKLFF. DNA of the CDR3: TGTGCCAGCAGTGAGCCGGGAGCTAATGAAAAACTGTTTTTT.

This clone occurred a few times. The chain recombines TRBV7-9 with TRBJ1-3; TRBD1 matches 9 bases. This CDR3 comprises 14 residues. Germline CDR1 is SEHNR and CDR2 is FQNEAQ (reference sequence). V trimming: 5 bases; J trimming: 6 bases; junction bases outside the gene matches: 5. The CDR3 reads CASSSGTGTNTIYF. Here the CDR3 DNA reads TGTGCCAGCAGCAGTGGGACAGGGACAAACACCATATATTTT.

The chain links TRBV6-1 to TRBJ1-1, with 8 positions matching TRBD1. This CDR3 is built from 14 residues. CDR1 is MNHNS, CDR2 SASEGT, per germline. Germline trimming cut 9 bases from V and 3 bases from J; bases unmatched to any gene: 9. CDR3 nucleotides: TGTGCCAGTTCCGACAGGGGAGGAGACACTGAAGCTTTCTTT. It yields the protein CASSDRGGDTEAFF.

The genes are TRBV5-6 and TRBJ2-5; D unclear. The J call is doubtful: the DNA matches TRBJ2-7 better. In germline, CDR1 is SGHDT, CDR2 YYEEEE. The CDR3 consists of 11 residues. CDR3 in amino acids: CASSLGYEQYF. In nucleotides, the CDR3 is TGTGCCAGCAGCTTAGGCTACGAGCAGTACTTC.

The chain uses TRBV2 and TRBJ2-2, with TRBD1 as a possible D gene (5 bases). The V and J ends lost 6 bases and 0 bases respectively, with 8 bases between them. Germline V gives CDR1 SNHLY, CDR2 FYNNEI. The length of the CDR3 is 14 residues. DNA for the CDR3: TGTGCCAGCAGGCGGACACCGAACACCGGGGAGCTGTTTTTT. Translating gives CASRRTPNTGELFF.

The V and J genes are TRBV11-3 and TRBJ2-7; D is undetermined. The CDR3 contains 12 residues. Trimming took off 0 bases at V and 4 bases at J, with 4 bases between the two ends. Looked up from germline, CDR1 is SGHNT and CDR2 is YENEEA. The CDR3 sequence is CASSLDGYEQYF. The CDR3, as DNA: TGTGCCAGCAGCTTAGACGGATACGAGCAGTACTTC.